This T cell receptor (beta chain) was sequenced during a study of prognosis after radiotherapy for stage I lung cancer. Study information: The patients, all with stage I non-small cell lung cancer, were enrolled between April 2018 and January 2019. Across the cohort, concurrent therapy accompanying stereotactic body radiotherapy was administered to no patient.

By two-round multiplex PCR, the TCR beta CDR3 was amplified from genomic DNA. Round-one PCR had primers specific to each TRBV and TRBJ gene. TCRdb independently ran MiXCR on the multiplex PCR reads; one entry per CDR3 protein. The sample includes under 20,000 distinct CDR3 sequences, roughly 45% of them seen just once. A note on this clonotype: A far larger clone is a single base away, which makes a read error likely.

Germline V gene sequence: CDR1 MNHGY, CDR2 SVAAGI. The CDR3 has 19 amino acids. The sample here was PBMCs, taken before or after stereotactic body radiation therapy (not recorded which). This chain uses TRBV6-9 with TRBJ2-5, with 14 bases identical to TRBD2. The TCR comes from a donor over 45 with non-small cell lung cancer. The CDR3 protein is CASSYEGTSGSGSSENQYF. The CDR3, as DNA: TGTGCCAGCAGTTACGAGGGGACTAGCGGGAGTGGATCAAGTGAGAACCAGTACTTC.